The next 27 T cell receptor beta chains were all read from a single sample in a study of beta chain features in type 1 diabetes. Isolated RNA was reverse transcribed in full, so expressed TCRB transcripts were sequenced. TCRdb's table, derived via immunoSEQ multiplex PCR, lists solely in-frame clones and lacks some. Of approximately 330,000 clones listed, 11% are singletons. The sample comprised naive CD4+ T cells from blood. These receptors were collected from a woman aged 30 to 39 in good health.

This clone was detected only a few times. The V and J genes are TRBV18 and TRBJ2-7, with 8 bases fitting TRBD2. V shed 5 bases, J shed 0 bases, and the junction held 9 bases outside the gene matches. Germline V gene sequence: CDR1 KGHSH, CDR2 LQKENI. There are 16 residues in the CDR3. The CDR3 sequence is CASSNKAGARSYEQYF. The DNA of the CDR3 is TGTGCCAGCTCAAATAAAGCGGGAGCCCGCTCCTACGAGCAGTACTTC.

The chain carries TRBV29-1 and TRBJ2-3; TRBD2 might be the D (5 bases). Germline V gene data show CDR1 as SQVTM and CDR2 as ANQGSEA. Trimming removed 5 bases at V and 9 bases at J, with 18 bases between. The CDR3 has 13 amino acids. CDR3 residues: CSVSPPSTATQYF. For the CDR3, the DNA is TGCAGCGTTTCCCCGCCTAGCACGGCAACGCAGTATTTT.

The genes are TRBV30 and TRBJ2-7; perhaps TRBD2 as D (5 bases). This CDR3 has 14 residues. Germline V CDR1 and CDR2: GTSNPN, SVGIG (reference sequence). V dropped 0 bases and J dropped 6 bases, with 15 bases sitting between them. The CDR3 spells CAWSVLLASGEQYF. DNA of the CDR3: TGTGCCTGGAGTGTACTCCTAGCATCTGGCGAGCAGTACTTC.

This clone was observed a handful of times. This sequence joins TRBV4-1 and TRBJ2-4; possible D gene TRBD1, 7 bases. This CDR3 is built from 15 residues. In germline, CDR1 is MGHRA, CDR2 YSYEKL. V was cut by 3 bases and J by 9 bases, with 18 bases left in between. CDR3 protein: CASSQFDRAGGIQYF. CDR3 bases: TGCGCCAGCAGCCAGTTCGACAGGGCCGGGGGCATTCAGTACTTC.

The V gene is TRBV18, the J gene TRBJ2-5; TRBD2 might be the D (6 bases). Germline V gives CDR1 KGHSH, CDR2 LQKENI. V lost 5 bases to trimming and J lost 2 bases, with 12 bases between them. The CDR3 is 14 amino acids. The CDR3 bases are TGTGCCAGCTCAAACCGGGACTTTCAAGAGACCCAGTACTTC. Protein sequence: CASSNRDFQETQYF. Variable domain in full (rest from reference TRBV18 and TRBJ2-5): NAGVMQNPRHLVRRRGQEARLRCSPMKGHSHVYWYRQLPEEGLKFMVYLQKENIIDESGMPKERFSAEFPKEGPSILRIQQVVRGDSAAYFCASSNRDFQETQYFGPGTRLLVL.

This chain links TRBV18 with TRBJ2-7; TRBD1 aligns across 9 bases. The CDR3 has 14 residues. V was clipped by 3 bases and J by 5 bases; unmatched bases: 5. Germline lookup yields CDR1 KGHSH and CDR2 LQKENI. The CDR3 nucleotides read TGTGCCAGCTCACCCGTGGGACAGGGAGACGAGCAGTACTTC. Amino acid sequence: CASSPVGQGDEQYF.

This clone turned up a few times. The chain uses TRBV29-1 and TRBJ2-1; 11 nucleotides match TRBD2. This CDR3 comprises 16 residues. Germline trimming cut 4 bases from V and 9 bases from J; bases unmatched to any gene: 14. CDR1 is SQVTM, CDR2 ANQGSEA, per germline. The CDR3 is CSVAVFLAGGFGEQFF. The CDR3 DNA follows: TGCAGCGTTGCCGTATTCCTAGCGGGAGGATTCGGTGAGCAGTTCTTC.

This clone has more than one count but fewer than ten. The chain has TRBV30 and TRBJ2-7; D uncertain. This CDR3 is built from 12 residues. The germline gives CDR1 GTSNPN, CDR2 SVGIG (reference sequence). V dropped 4 bases and J dropped 3 bases, with 10 bases sitting between them. The CDR3 DNA follows: TGTGCCTGGACCTCAGGCCACTACGAGCAGTACTTC. Amino acids: CAWTSGHYEQYF.

The chain couples TRBV19 to TRBJ2-1, with 10 bases aligning to TRBD2. This CDR3 has 14 residues. The germline CDR1 and CDR2 sequences are LNHDA and SQIVND (reference sequence). J was trimmed by 5 bases and V by 5 bases; bases with no gene match: 3. The CDR3 here is CASSVLAGHNEQFF. CDR3 DNA sequence: TGTGCCAGTAGTGTACTAGCGGGACACAATGAGCAGTTCTTC.

The V and J genes are TRBV16 and TRBJ2-4; perhaps TRBD1 as D (6 bases). The V end was cut by 2 bases, the J end by 2 bases, with 10 bases between. CDR1 is KGHSY, CDR2 FQNENV, per germline. The CDR3 extends over 15 amino acids. CDR3 in amino acids: CASSQLTGTKNIQYF. CDR3 nucleotides: TGTGCCAGCAGCCAACTAACAGGGACCAAAAACATTCAGTACTTC.

The V gene is TRBV2, the J gene TRBJ2-1; possibly TRBD2 for D (6 bases). The CDR3 is made up of 14 amino acids. Trimming cost V 5 bases and J 5 bases, with 13 bases left between them. Germline V gives CDR1 SNHLY, CDR2 FYNNEI. The CDR3 loop reads CASSPGSLDNEQFF. In DNA, the CDR3 is TGTGCCAGCAGTCCCGGGAGCTTGGACAATGAGCAGTTCTTC.

This rearrangement joins TRBV6-5 to TRBJ2-1, with D possibly matching TRBD1 (7 bases). V was clipped by 5 bases and J by 8 bases, with 16 bases between them. CDR3 length equals 14 residues. Germline V gene data show CDR1 as MNHEY and CDR2 as SVGAGI. Here the CDR3 DNA reads TGTGCCAGCAGTACTGGTGCAGGGGGGTATGAGCAGTTCTTC. Its protein is CASSTGAGGYEQFF.

This clone was counted only a few times. The chain carries TRBV14 and TRBJ2-1; TRBD2 matches 9 bases. Germline CDR1 and CDR2: SGHDN and FVKESK. The CDR3 is 16 amino acids. The trim removed 1 base at V and 8 bases at J, leaving 9 bases unmatched. The CDR3 reads CASSQVAGDVSYEQFF. Here the CDR3 DNA reads TGTGCCAGCAGCCAAGTAGCGGGAGATGTGAGCTATGAGCAGTTCTTC.

V is TRBV7-2 and J is TRBJ2-3; a weak D match, TRBD1 (6 bases). This CDR3 comprises 14 residues. Trimming stripped 5 bases from V and 0 bases from J, with 9 bases between. Germline lookup yields CDR1 SGHTA and CDR2 FQGNSA. This CDR3 reads CASSVQGSTDTQYF. As DNA, the CDR3 is TGTGCCAGCAGCGTACAGGGTAGCACAGATACGCAGTATTTT.

This clone has more than one count but fewer than ten. The gene calls are TRBV5-1 and TRBJ1-2; 7 nucleotides agree with TRBD1. Trimming cost V 7 bases and J 9 bases; bases outside gene matches: 15. Per germline, CDR1 SGHRS and CDR2 YFSETQ. This CDR3 is built from 14 residues. CDR3 bases: TGCGCCAGCTCGTCGGGACAGCTACAGGAAAGCTACACCTTC. Translation gives CASSSGQLQESYTF.

This clone turned up a few times. V gene TRBV28 combines with J gene TRBJ2-1; 10 bases are shared with TRBD2. Germline lookup yields CDR1 MDHEN and CDR2 SYDVKM. The CDR3 contains 15 residues. J lost 7 bases, V lost 8 bases, and 11 bases had no gene match. The CDR3 loop is CASALLAGNRNEQFF. The CDR3 coding sequence is TGTGCCAGCGCTTTACTAGCGGGAAATCGGAATGAGCAGTTCTTC.

This clone has just a few counts. The chain recombines TRBV30 with TRBJ1-4, with unresolved D. CDR1 GTSNPN and CDR2 SVGIG come from the germline V gene (reference sequence). The CDR3 sequence is 12 residues long. Trimming took off 0 bases at V and 8 bases at J, with 7 bases between the two ends. The CDR3 nucleotides are TGTGCCTGGAGTGTAAGTCGGGAAAAACTGTTTTTT. Translating it yields CAWSVSREKLFF. The full variable domain, its missing parts supplied by reference TRBV30 and TRBJ1-4, is SQTIHQWPATLVQPVGSPLSLECTVEGTSNPNLYWYRQAAGRGLQLLFYSVGIGQISSEVPQNLSASRPQDRQFILSSKKLLLSDSGFYLCAWSVSREKLFFGSGTQLSVL.

This chain links TRBV28 with TRBJ1-1; TRBD1 agrees at 8 bases. There are 15 residues in the CDR3. The junction had 7 bases not matched to a gene; V was cut back by 6 bases and J by 1 base. Germline-derived CDR1 and CDR2 are MDHEN and SYDVKM. The DNA for the CDR3 is TGTGCCAGCAGCTATCCGGGACAGGAGAACACTGAAGCTTTCTTT. This translates into CASSYPGQENTEAFF.

This clone appeared a few times. This chain links TRBV7-9 with TRBJ1-4; D is perhaps TRBD1 (5 bases). The CDR3 spans 16 residues. Trimming pared 4 bases from V and 7 bases from J, leaving 19 bases between. The germline V gene has CDR1 SEHNR and CDR2 FQNEAQ (reference sequence). The CDR3 coding sequence is TGTGCCAGCAGCTCCGGAGGGCTCGCCGGGGGTGAAAAACTGTTTTTT. Amino acid sequence: CASSSGGLAGGEKLFF.

The chain has TRBV7-3 and TRBJ1-1; 7 bases are shared with TRBD1. With V trimmed by 1 base and J by 1 base, 9 bases remained unmatched. Germline V gives CDR1 SGHTA, CDR2 FQGTGA. The length of the CDR3 is 17 residues. Here the CDR3 reads CASSLKEGDSPNTEAFF. The CDR3 bases are TGTGCCAGCAGCTTAAAAGAAGGGGACAGTCCGAACACTGAAGCTTTCTTT.

A few counts support this clone. The chain recombines TRBV7-3 with TRBJ2-7, with D possibly being TRBD1 (8 bases). V was cut by 5 bases and J by 5 bases, with 19 bases left in between. CDR1 SGHTA and CDR2 FQGTGA come from the germline V gene. There are 15 residues in the CDR3. This CDR3 is CASSITGGVQHEQYF. CDR3 DNA: TGTGCCAGCAGCATCACAGGGGGGGTTCAGCACGAGCAGTACTTC.

This clone was found a few times. The V and J genes are TRBV5-1 and TRBJ2-1, with 7 bases lining up with TRBD1. The ends lost 4 bases at V and 10 bases at J; junction bases unmatched: 11. The CDR3 sequence is 14 residues long. The germline V gene encodes CDR1 SGHRS and CDR2 YFSETQ. The CDR3 protein is CASSTGESGEEQFF. The CDR3 DNA reads TGCGCCAGCAGCACAGGGGAAAGTGGGGAAGAGCAGTTCTTC.

This clone has a handful of counts. In DNA, the CDR3 is TGTGCCAGCAGCCAAGGGGCAGCCTCCTCCTACGAGCAGTACTTC. Protein sequence: CASSQGAASSYEQYF. The chain couples TRBV4-2 to TRBJ2-7; D is undetermined. The CDR3 is made up of 15 amino acids. The germline V gene encodes CDR1 LGHNA and CDR2 YNFKEQ. V lost 1 base and J 0 bases, leaving 10 bases between the germline ends.

This clone was detected only a few times. The J gene is TRBJ2-7, the V gene TRBV7-9, with 8 bases aligning to TRBD2. Germline values: CDR1 SEHNR, CDR2 FQNEAQ (reference sequence). V gave up 5 bases and J gave up 1 base; unmatched junction bases: 10. The CDR3 length is 16 residues. The CDR3 here is CASSKGGGRTSYEQYF. CDR3 DNA sequence: TGTGCCAGCAGCAAAGGCGGCGGGAGGACGTCCTACGAGCAGTACTTC.

The J gene is TRBJ2-1, the V gene TRBV5-6; the D is unclear. The germline V gene encodes CDR1 SGHDT and CDR2 YYEEEE. The CDR3 contains 14 residues. Trimming shortened V by 1 base and J by 3 bases, and 8 bases separated the two germline ends. The CDR3 nucleotides read TGTGCCAGCAGCTTGATAGCTAGCTACAATGAGCAGTTCTTC. Translation gives CASSLIASYNEQFF.

The table lists this clone with a few counts. This sequence joins TRBV29-1 and TRBJ1-1, with D uncertain. Looked up from germline, CDR1 is SQVTM and CDR2 is ANQGSEA. This CDR3 contains 11 residues. Trimming left V 6 bases short and J 4 bases short, with 9 bases between. CDR3 sequence reads: CSVAGSTEAFF. Written as DNA, the CDR3 is TGCAGCGTCGCCGGGAGCACTGAAGCTTTCTTT.

This clone occurred a few times. The rearrangement joins TRBV18 to TRBJ1-4, with D uncertain. Germline CDR1 is KGHSH and CDR2 is LQKENI. This CDR3 comprises 15 residues. V was clipped by 2 bases and J by 3 bases, with 10 bases between them. This chain's CDR3 is CASSPTLAANEKLFF. The CDR3 nucleotides are TGTGCCAGCTCACCAACTTTAGCGGCTAATGAAAAACTGTTTTTT. Filled out from reference TRBV18 and TRBJ1-4, the complete variable domain reads NAGVMQNPRHLVRRRGQEARLRCSPMKGHSHVYWYRQLPEEGLKFMVYLQKENIIDESGMPKERFSAEFPKEGPSILRIQQVVRGDSAAYFCASSPTLAANEKLFFGSGTQLSVL.